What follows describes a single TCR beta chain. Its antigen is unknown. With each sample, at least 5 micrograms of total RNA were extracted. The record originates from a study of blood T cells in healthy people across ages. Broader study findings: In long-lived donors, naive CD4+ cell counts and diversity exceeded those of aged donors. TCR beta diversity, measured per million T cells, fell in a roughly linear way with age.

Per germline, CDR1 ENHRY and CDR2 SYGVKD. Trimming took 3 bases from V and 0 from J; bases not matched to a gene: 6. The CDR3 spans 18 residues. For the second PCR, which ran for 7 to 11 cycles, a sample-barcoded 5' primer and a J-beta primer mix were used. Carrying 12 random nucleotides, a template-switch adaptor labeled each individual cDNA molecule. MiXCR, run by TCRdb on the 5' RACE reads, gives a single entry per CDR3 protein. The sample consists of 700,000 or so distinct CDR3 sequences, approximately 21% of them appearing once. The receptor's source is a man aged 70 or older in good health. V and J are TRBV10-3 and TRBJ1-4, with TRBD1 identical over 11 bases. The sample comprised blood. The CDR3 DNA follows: TGTGCCATCAGTGATGGGACAGGGGGTGGGACAACTAATGAAAAACTGTTTTTT. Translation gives CAISDGTGGGTTNEKLFF.